This is a list of T cell receptor beta chains from one sample in a study of T cells after yellow fever vaccination. MiXCR was run by TCRdb on the 5' RACE reads, yielding one entry per CDR3 protein. The sample gives 230,000 or so distinct CDR3 sequences, approximately 3.6% of which show up once; roughly a fifth is in the top ten. The sample was PBMCs, taken 15 days after the yellow fever booster vaccination. All receptors come from a man younger than 30 who received the YFV17D yellow fever vaccine. Each CDR3 is given with its conserved first and last residue. Fields, in order: clone size, D gene, J gene, V gene, CDR3 protein, CDR3 DNA. The D gene is left open where the match is weak. Part of the rows lack a size; the others show once, few, many or a class for expanded clones.

many,-,TRBJ1-4,TRBV5-4,CASSLQGAEEKLFF,TGTGCCAGCAGCTTACAGGGCGCGGAGGAAAAACTGTTTTTT
many,-,TRBJ2-3,TRBV5-5,CASSSGRGTDTQYF,TGTGCCAGCAGCTCGGGCAGGGGCACAGATACGCAGTATTTT
many,TRBD2,TRBJ2-1,TRBV7-9,CASSPKLAGSYNEQFF,TGTGCCAGCAGCCCTAAATTAGCGGGGTCCTACAATGAGCAGTTCTTC
few,TRBD1,TRBJ1-5,TRBV2,CASSEQGAAQPQHF,TGTGCCAGCAGCGAACAGGGGGCGGCCCAGCCCCAGCATTTT
many,-,TRBJ1-1,TRBV14,CASSQEHTEAFF,TGTGCCAGCAGCCAAGAGCACACTGAAGCTTTCTTT
-,-,TRBJ2-1,TRBV28,CASSQRGRSSSYNEQFF,TGTGCCAGCAGTCAGAGAGGACGGTCAAGCTCCTACAATGAGCAGTTCTTC
many,TRBD2,TRBJ2-1,TRBV20-1,CSARDQDSGGGNEQFF,TGCAGTGCTAGAGATCAAGATAGCGGGGGCGGCAATGAGCAGTTCTTC
many,TRBD1,TRBJ2-7,TRBV5-8,CASSLGQGALGEQYF,TGTGCCAGCAGCTTGGGACAGGGGGCCCTCGGCGAGCAGTACTTC
many,TRBD1,TRBJ2-1,TRBV5-1,CASSLGDRGSIKNEQFF,TGCGCCAGCAGCTTGGGCGACAGGGGAAGTATCAAGAATGAGCAGTTCTTC
few,TRBD2,TRBJ2-3,TRBV20-1,CSALGALAGATDTQYF,TGCAGTGCTCTGGGGGCTCTAGCGGGGGCCACAGATACGCAGTATTTT
many,-,TRBJ2-3,TRBV5-1,CASSPEGGTQYF,TGCGCCAGCAGTCCCGAAGGCGGTACGCAGTATTTT
many,TRBD1,TRBJ1-5,TRBV4-2,CASSQDRDRGDSNQPQHF,TGTGCCAGCAGCCAAGACCGGGACAGGGGGGACAGCAATCAGCCCCAGCATTTT
-,-,TRBJ2-3,TRBV19,CASSNWGEDFAQYF,TGTGCCAGTAGTAACTGGGGGGAGGATTTTGCGCAGTATTTT
-,-,TRBJ2-3,TRBV5-1,CASSPAPGTDTQYF,TGCGCCAGCAGCCCCGCTCCCGGCACAGATACGCAGTATTTT